Below, 5 T cell receptor beta chains from the same sample are listed, as sequenced in a study of blood T cell repertoires in COVID-19. The data were produced by immunoSEQ multiplex PCR, yet TCRdb's version contains in-frame clones alone and is incomplete. The table has roughly 300,000 clones, roughly nine tenths seen once. Sequencing was done on a sample of peripheral blood. These TCRs come from a woman aged 25 to 39 with COVID-19, enrolled during active disease.

V is TRBV29-1 and J is TRBJ2-1; D may be TRBD1 (6 bases). The CDR3 is 15 amino acids. The V gene's germline CDR1 is SQVTM and CDR2 ANQGSEA. The V end lost 3 bases, the J end lost 2 bases, and 14 bases lay between the germline ends. CDR3 protein: CSVDGTLFTYNEQFF. The CDR3 DNA is TGCAGCGTTGACGGGACACTTTTTACCTACAATGAGCAGTTCTTC.

The sample holds one count of this clone. The chain combines TRBV6-5 with TRBJ2-3, with D tentatively TRBD1 (7 bases). The CDR3 sequence is 13 residues long. Trimming took 10 bases from V and 2 from J, leaving 13 bases between them. The germline V gene has CDR1 MNHEY and CDR2 SVGAGI. The DNA of the CDR3 is TGTGCCACTAAGGAGGGGGCCACAGATACGCAGTATTTT. It yields the protein CATKEGATDTQYF.

The V and J genes are TRBV27 and TRBJ2-7; the D gene is possibly TRBD2 (6 bases). The CDR3 consists of 11 residues. The germline V gene has CDR1 MNHEY and CDR2 SMNVEV (reference sequence). The V gene lost 6 bases and the J gene lost 7 bases, with 10 bases spanning the gap. CDR3 loop: CASSTGSEQYF. Written as DNA, the CDR3 is TGTGCCAGCAGCACCGGGAGTGAGCAGTACTTC.

The rearrangement uses TRBV10-3 and TRBJ2-7, with D perhaps matching TRBD1 (5 bases). V was cut by 2 bases and J by 0 bases, with 11 bases left in between. The CDR3 spans 15 residues. The V gene's germline CDR1 is ENHRY and CDR2 SYGVKD. This chain's CDR3 is CAISETGTPSYEQYF. The CDR3 DNA sequence: TGTGCCATCAGTGAGACAGGAACCCCCTCCTACGAGCAGTACTTC.

J is TRBJ2-1 and V is TRBV11-2; D is ambiguous. The V end was cut by 2 bases, the J end by 7 bases, with 3 bases between. This CDR3 spans 11 amino acids. Germline CDR1 reads SGHAT; CDR2 reads FQNNGV. The CDR3 region is CASSLLNEQFF. Here the CDR3 DNA reads TGTGCCAGCAGCTTATTAAATGAGCAGTTCTTC.